This TCR beta chain was profiled in a study of CD8+ T cells in alopecia areata. Background on the study: For the treated group, dosing was oral tofacitinib at 5 to 10 mg twice daily.

Study-wide results and caveats: Alopecia totalis/universalis scalp especially showed more expanded CD8+ clones than normal scalp. Sequenced scalp T cells also include alphabeta T cells resident in normal skin. Scalp clonality and expanded CD8+ clones among the top 100 fell significantly with tofacitinib.

The sequencing template was cDNA reverse transcribed from extracted RNA. The method was immunoSEQ multiplex PCR; TCRdb's version includes in-frame clones alone and lacks a portion of them. The sample lists about 270,000 clones; around three fifths were seen once. Treatment specified: oral pan-JAK inhibitor, 5-10 mg twice daily. As regards this clone: Its antigen is undetermined.

The germline V gene has CDR1 SGHTA and CDR2 FQGTGA. The V end lost 5 bases, the J end lost 2 bases, and 7 bases lay between the germline ends. CDR3 length: 13 residues. The receptor was derived from a human donor with alopecia areata. Sequencing used CD4+ T cells sorted from blood, obtained around week 53, from a patient treated with tofacitinib. V and J are TRBV7-3 and TRBJ1-5, with D perhaps TRBD1 (5 bases). This chain's CDR3 is CASSQTGNQPQHF. The CDR3 coding sequence is TGTGCCAGCAGCCAGACAGGCAATCAGCCCCAGCATTTT.